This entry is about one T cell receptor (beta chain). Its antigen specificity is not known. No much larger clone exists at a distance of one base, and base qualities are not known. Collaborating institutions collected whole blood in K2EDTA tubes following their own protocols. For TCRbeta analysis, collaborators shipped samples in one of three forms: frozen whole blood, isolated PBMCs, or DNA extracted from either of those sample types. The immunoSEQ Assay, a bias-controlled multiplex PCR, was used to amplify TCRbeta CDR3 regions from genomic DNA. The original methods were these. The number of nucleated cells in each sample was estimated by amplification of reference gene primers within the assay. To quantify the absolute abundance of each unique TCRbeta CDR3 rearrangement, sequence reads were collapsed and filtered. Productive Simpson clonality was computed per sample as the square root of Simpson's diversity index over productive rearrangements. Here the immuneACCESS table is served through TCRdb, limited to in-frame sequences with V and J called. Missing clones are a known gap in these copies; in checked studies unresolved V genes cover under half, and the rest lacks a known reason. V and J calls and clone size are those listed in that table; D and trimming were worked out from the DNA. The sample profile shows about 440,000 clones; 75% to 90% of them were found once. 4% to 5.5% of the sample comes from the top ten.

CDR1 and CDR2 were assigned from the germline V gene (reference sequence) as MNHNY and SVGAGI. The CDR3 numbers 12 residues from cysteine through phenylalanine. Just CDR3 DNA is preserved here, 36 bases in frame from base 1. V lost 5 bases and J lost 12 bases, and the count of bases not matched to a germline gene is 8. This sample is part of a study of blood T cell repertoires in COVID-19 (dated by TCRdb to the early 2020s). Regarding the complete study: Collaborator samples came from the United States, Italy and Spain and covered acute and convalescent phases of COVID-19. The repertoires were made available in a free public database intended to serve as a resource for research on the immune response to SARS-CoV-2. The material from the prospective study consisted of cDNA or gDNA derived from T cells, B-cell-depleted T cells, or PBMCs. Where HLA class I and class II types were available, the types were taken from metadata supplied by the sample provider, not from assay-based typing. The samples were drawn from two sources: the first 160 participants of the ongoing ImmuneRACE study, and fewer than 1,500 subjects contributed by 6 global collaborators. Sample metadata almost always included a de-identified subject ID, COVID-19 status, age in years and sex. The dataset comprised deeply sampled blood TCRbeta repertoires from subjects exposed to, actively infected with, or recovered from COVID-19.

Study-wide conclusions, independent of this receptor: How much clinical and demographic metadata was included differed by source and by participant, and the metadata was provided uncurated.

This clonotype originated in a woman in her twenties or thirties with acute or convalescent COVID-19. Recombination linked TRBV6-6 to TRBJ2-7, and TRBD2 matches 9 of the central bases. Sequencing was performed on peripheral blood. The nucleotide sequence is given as TGTGCCAGCAGTGCCGGGACTAGCTATCCGTACTTC. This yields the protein CASSAGTSYPYF.